Ten or more counts support the clone carrying this T cell receptor (beta chain). The target antigen is unknown. Per germline, CDR1 LNHNV and CDR2 YYDKDF (reference sequence). The CDR3 is made up of 13 amino acids. Trimming stripped 1 base from V and 6 bases from J, with 10 bases between. These data are taken from a study of type 1 regulatory T cells. About the study: An in vitro protocol generated T-allo10, a Tr1-enriched, alloantigen-specific CD4 T cell product.

TCRdb re-derived calls from the reads in MiXCR, one entry per CDR3 protein. Seen here are tens of thousands of distinct CDR3 sequences, 9% to 15% observed once, and the top ten hold around 8%. General study results and limits: Tr1 cells had a more restricted TCR repertoire than non-Tr1 cells.

Sequencing input: cultured non-Tr1 T cells, either the whole culture or a sorted T cell fraction (not recorded which). V usage is TRBV15 and J usage is TRBJ2-7; D remains ambiguous. This sequence was found in a human donor in good health. The CDR3 region has the DNA TGTGCCACCAGCAGAGTGAAGGTGAGCGAGCAGTACTTC. This gives the protein CATSRVKVSEQYF. The whole variable domain, filled in from reference TRBV15 and TRBJ2-7, reads DAMVIQNPRYQVTQFGKPVTLSCSQTLNHNVMYWYQQKSSQAPKLLFHYYDKDFNNEADTPDNFQSRRPNTSFCFLDIRSPGLGDTAMYLCATSRVKVSEQYFGPGTRLTVT.